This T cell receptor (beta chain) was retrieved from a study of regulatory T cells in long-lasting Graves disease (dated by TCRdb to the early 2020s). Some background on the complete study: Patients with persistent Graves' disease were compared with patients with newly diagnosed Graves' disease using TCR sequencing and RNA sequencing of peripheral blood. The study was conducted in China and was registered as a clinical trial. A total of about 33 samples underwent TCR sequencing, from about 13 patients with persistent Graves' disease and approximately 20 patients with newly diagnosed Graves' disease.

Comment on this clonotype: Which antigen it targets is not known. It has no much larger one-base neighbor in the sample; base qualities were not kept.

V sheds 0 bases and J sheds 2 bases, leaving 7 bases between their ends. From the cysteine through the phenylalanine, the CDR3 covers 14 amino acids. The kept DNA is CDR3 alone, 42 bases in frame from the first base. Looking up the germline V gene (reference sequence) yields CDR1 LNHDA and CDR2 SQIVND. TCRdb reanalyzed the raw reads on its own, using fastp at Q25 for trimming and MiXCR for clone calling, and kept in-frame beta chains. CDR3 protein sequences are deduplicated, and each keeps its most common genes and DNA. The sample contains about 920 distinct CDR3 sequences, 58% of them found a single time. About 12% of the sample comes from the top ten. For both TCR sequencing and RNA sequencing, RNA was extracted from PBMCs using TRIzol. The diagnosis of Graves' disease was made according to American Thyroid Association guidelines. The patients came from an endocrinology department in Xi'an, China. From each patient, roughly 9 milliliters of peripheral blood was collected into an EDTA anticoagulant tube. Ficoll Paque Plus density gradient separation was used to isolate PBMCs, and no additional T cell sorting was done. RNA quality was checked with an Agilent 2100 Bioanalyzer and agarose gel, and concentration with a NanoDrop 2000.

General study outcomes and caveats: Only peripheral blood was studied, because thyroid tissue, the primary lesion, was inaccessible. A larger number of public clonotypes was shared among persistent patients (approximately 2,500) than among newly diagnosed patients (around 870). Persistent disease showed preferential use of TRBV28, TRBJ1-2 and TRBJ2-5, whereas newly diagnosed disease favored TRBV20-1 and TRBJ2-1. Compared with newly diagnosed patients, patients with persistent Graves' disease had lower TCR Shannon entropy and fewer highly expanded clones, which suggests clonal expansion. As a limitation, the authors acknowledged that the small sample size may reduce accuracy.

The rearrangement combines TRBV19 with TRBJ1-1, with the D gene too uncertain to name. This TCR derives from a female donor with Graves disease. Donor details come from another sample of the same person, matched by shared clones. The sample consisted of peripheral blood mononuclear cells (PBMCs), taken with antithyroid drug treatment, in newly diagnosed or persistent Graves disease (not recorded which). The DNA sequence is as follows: TGTGCCAGTAGTATAGAATCACTCAACACTGAAGCTTTCTTT. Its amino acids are CASSIESLNTEAFF.